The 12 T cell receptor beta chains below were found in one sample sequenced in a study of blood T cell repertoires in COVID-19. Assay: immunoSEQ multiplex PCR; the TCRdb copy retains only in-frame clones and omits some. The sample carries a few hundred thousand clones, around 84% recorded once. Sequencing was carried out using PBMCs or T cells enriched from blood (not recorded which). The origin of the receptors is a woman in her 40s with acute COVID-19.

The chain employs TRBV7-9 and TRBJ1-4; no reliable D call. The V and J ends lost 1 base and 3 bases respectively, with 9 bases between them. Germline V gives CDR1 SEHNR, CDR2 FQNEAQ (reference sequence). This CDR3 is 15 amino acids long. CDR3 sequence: CASSLDSGANEKLFF. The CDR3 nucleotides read TGTGCCAGCAGCTTAGATTCGGGTGCTAATGAAAAACTGTTTTTT.

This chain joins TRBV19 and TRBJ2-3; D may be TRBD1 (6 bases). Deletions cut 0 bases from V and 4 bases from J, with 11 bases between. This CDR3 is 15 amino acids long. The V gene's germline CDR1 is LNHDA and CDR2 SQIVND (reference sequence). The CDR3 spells CASSIDPRGSDTQYF. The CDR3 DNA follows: TGTGCCAGTAGTATAGATCCCAGGGGTTCAGATACGCAGTATTTT.

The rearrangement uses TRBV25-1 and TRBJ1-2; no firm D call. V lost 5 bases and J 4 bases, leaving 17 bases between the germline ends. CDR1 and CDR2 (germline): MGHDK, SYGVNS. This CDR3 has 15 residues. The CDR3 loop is CASSPLWAHGYGYTF. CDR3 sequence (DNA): TGTGCCAGCAGTCCTCTTTGGGCACACGGCTATGGCTACACCTTC.

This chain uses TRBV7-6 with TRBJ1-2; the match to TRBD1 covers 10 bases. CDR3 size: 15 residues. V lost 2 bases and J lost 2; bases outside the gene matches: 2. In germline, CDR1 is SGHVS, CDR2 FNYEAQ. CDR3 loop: CASSLMGQGNYGYTF. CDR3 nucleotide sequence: TGTGCCAGCAGCTTAATGGGACAGGGGAACTATGGCTACACCTTC.

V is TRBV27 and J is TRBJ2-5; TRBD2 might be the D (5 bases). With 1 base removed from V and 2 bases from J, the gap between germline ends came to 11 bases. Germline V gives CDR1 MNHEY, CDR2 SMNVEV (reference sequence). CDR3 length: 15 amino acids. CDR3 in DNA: TGTGCCAGCAGTTTATTTTCGGGGTTACAAGAGACCCAGTACTTC. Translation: CASSLFSGLQETQYF.

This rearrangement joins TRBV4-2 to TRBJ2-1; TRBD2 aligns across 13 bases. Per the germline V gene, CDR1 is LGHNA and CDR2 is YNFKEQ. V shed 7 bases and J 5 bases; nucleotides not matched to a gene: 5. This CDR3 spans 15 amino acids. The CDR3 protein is CASKAGTSGNNEQFF. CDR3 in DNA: TGTGCCAGCAAGGCCGGGACTAGCGGGAACAATGAGCAGTTCTTC.

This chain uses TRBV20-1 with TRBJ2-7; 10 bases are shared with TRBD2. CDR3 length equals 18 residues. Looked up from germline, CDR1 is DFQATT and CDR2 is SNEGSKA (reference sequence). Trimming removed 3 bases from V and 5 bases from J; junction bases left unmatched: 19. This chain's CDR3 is CSASNPGRPSGSYDEQYF. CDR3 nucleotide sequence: TGCAGTGCTAGTAACCCTGGTCGGCCTAGCGGGAGTTATGACGAGCAGTACTTC.

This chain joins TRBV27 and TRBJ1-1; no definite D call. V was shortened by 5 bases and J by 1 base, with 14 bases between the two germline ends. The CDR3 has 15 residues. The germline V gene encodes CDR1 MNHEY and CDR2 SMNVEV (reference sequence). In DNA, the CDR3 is TGTGCCAGCAGTGGGGAGCGGCGGGGGAACACTGAAGCTTTCTTT. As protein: CASSGERRGNTEAFF.

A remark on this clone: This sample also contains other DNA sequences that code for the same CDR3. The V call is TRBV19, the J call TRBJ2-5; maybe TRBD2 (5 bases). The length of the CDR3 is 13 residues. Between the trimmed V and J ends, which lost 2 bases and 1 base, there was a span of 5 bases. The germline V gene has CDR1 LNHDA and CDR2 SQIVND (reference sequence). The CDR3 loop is CASSIRGQETQYF. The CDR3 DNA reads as TGTGCCAGTAGTATACGGGGCCAAGAGACCCAGTACTTC.

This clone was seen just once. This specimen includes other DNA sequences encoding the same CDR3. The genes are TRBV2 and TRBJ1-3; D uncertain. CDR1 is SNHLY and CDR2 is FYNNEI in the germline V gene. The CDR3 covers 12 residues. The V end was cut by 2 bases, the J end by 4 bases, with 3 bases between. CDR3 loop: CASSERGNTIYF. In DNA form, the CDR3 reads TGTGCCAGCAGTGAACGGGGAAACACCATATATTTT.

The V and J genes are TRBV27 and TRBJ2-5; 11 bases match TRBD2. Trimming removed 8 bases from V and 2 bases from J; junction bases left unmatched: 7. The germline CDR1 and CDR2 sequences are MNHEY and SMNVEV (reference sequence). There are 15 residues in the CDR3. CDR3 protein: CASQKLAGDQETQYF. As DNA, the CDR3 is TGTGCCAGCCAAAAACTAGCGGGGGATCAAGAGACCCAGTACTTC.

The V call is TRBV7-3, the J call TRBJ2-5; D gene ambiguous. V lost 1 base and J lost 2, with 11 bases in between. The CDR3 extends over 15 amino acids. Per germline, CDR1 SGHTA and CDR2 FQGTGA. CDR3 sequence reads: CASSLIEARQETQYF. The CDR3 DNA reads TGTGCCAGCAGCTTAATCGAGGCCAGACAAGAGACCCAGTACTTC. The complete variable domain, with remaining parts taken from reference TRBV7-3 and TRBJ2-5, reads GAGVSQTPSNKVTEKGKYVELRCDPISGHTALYWYRQSLGQGPEFLIYFQGTGAADDSGLPNDRFFAVRPEGSVSTLKIQRTERGDSAVYLCASSLIEARQETQYFGPGTRLLVL.